The entry that follows covers one T cell receptor (beta chain) sequence. This entry is derived from a study of CD4 T cells in relation to SARS-CoV-2 and coronaviruses. The unexposed donors gave CD4+ T cells in 2011-2018, prior to COVID-19. Libraries were prepared by immunoSEQ multiplex PCR; TCRdb keeps only in-frame clonotypes and omits some of them. The sample includes about 68,000 clones, approximately 95% of them seen just once. V lost 5 bases and J lost 7; bases outside the gene matches: 6. Per the germline V gene, CDR1 is SGHRS and CDR2 is YFSETQ. The CDR3 runs 15 residues. The clonotype was recovered from a human donor in good health. The rearrangement joins TRBV5-1 to TRBJ2-1; 13 bases are a match to TRBD2. Sequenced input: naive CD4+ T cells from PBMCs. Subset reported: naive CD4+ T cells isolated by negative enrichment. CDR3 coding DNA: TGCGCCAGCAGACCTACTAGCGGGAGGGGTAATGAGCAGTTCTTC. This codes for CASRPTSGRGNEQFF. Filled out from reference TRBV5-1 and TRBJ2-1, the complete variable domain reads KAGVTQTPRYLIKTRGQQVTLSCSPISGHRSVSWYQQTPGQGLQFLFEYFSETQRNKGNFPGRFSGRQFSNSRSEMNVSTLELGDSALYLCASRPTSGRGNEQFFGPGTRLTVL.